The clone carrying this TCR beta chain was counted a few times. What it recognizes is unknown. RNA transcripts were the template for amplifying TCR beta CDR3 regions. First-round RT-PCR of the TCR CDR3 relied on the HTBI primer set. TCRdb re-analysed the multiplex PCR reads in MiXCR, keeping a single row per CDR3 protein. The table has almost 600,000 distinct CDR3 sequences, approximately 15% seen once. Disease duration under 2 months; hyperthyroidism patients were aged 18 to 65. Clinical symptoms, serum thyroxine and TRAb, thyroid ultrasound and orbital computed tomography together formed the diagnostic basis. It was less than 13 ml of fresh peripheral blood that supplied the PBMCs. This sample stems from a study of T cells in Graves' hyperthyroidism and ophthalmopathy. Germline values: CDR1 LNHDA, CDR2 SQIVND (reference sequence). The CDR3 length is 16 residues. Between the trimmed V and J ends, which lost 0 bases and 1 base, there was a span of 10 bases.

Study-wide points: The model predicted ophthalmopathy a median roughly 6.3 months before onset.

Sequencing was done on a sample of blood. V is TRBV19 and J is TRBJ2-4; D might be TRBD1 (7 bases). The receptor was isolated from a woman in her 30s with Graves' hyperthyroidism that later progressed to Graves' ophthalmopathy. The CDR3 DNA reads TGTGCCAGTAGTATAGACAGGGGGGAGGCCAAAAACATTCAGTACTTC. The encoded protein is CASSIDRGEAKNIQYF. The entire variable domain, with the rest obtained from reference TRBV19 and TRBJ2-4, is as follows: DGGITQSPKYLFRKEGQNVTLSCEQNLNHDAMYWYRQDPGQGLRLIYYSQIVNDFQKGDIAEGYSVSREKKESFPLTVTSAQKNPTAFYLCASSIDRGEAKNIQYFGAGTRLSVL.